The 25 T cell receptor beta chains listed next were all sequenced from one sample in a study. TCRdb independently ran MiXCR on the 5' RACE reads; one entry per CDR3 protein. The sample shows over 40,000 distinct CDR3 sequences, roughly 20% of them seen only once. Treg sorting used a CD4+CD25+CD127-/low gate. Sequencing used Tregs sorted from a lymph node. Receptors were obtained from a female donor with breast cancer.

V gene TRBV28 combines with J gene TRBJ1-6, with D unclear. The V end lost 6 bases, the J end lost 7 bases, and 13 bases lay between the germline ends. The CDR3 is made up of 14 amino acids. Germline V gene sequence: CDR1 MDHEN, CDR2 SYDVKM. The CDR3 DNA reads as TGTGCCAGCAGCTGGGCGGGAGGCAATTCACCCCTCCACTTT. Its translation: CASSWAGGNSPLHF.

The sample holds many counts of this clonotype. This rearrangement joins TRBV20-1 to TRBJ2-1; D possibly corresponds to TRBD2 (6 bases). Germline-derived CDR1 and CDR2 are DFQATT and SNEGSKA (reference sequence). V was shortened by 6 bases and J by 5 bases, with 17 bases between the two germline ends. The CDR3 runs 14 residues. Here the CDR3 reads CSAPPLAFNNEQFF. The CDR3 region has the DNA TGCAGTGCCCCACCCCTAGCGTTCAACAATGAGCAGTTCTTC.

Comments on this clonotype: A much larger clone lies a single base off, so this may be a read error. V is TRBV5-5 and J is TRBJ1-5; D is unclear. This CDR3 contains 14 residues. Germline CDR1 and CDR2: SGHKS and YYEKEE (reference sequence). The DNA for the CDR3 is TGTGCCAGCAGCTTGGAGTCAGGAGAACAGCCCCAGCGTTTT. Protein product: CASSLESGEQPQRF.

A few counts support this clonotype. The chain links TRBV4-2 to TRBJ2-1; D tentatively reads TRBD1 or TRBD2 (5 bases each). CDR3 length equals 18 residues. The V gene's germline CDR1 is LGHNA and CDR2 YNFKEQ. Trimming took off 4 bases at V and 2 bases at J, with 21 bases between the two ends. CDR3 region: CASSPKFPLGDTYNEQFF. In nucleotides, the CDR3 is TGTGCCAGCAGCCCTAAATTTCCACTGGGGGATACCTACAATGAGCAGTTCTTC.

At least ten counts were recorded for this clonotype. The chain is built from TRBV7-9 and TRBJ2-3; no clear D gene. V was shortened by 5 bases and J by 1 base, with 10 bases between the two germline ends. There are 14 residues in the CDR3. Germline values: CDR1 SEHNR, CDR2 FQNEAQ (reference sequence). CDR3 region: CASSLTLGTDTQYF. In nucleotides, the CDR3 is TGTGCCAGCAGCCTTACACTGGGCACAGATACGCAGTATTTT.

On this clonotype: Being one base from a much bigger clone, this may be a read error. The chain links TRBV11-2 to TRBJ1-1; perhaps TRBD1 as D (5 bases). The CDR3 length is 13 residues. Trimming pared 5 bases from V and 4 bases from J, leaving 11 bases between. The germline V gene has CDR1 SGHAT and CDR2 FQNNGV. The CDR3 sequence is CASSLPGGTEAFF. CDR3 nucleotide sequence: TGTGCCAGCAGCCTTCCGGGGGGCACTGAAGCTTTCTTT.

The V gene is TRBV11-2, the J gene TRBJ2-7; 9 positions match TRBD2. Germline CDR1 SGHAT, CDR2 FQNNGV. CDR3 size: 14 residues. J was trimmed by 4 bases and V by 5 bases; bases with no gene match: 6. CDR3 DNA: TGTGCCAGCAGCGACATCAGCGGGAGGTACGAGCAGTACTTC. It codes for CASSDISGRYEQYF. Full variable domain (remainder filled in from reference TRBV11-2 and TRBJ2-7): EAGVAQSPRYKIIEKRQSVAFWCNPISGHATLYWYQQILGQGPKLLIQFQNNGVVDDSQLPKDRFSAERLKGVDSTLKIQPAKLEDSAVYLCASSDISGRYEQYFGPGTRLTVT.

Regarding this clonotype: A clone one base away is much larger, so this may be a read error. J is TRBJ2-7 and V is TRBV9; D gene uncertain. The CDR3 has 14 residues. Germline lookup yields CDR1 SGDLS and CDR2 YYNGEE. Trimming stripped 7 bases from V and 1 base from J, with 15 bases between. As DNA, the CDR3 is TGTGCCAGCTCTGATCGGGTCACATCCTACGAGCAGTACTTC. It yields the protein CASSDRVTSYEQYF. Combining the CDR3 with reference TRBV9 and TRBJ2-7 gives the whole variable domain DSGVTQTPKHLITATGQRVTLRCSPRSGDLSVYWYQQSLDQGLQFLIQYYNGEERAKGNILERFSAQQFPDLHSELNLSSLELGDSALYFCASSDRVTSYEQYFGPGTRLTVT.

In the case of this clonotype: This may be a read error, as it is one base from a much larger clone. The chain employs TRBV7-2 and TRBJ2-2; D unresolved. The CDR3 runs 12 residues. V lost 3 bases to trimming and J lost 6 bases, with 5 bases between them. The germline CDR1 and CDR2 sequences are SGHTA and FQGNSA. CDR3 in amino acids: CASSFEAGELFF. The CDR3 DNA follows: TGTGCCAGCAGCTTCGAGGCCGGGGAGCTGTTTTTT.

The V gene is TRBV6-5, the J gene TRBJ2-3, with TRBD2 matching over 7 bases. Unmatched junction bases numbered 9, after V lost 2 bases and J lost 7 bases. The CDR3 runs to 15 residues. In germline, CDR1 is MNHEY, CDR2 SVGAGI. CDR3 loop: CASSYTAGAPNTQYF. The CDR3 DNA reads TGTGCCAGCAGTTACACGGCGGGAGCCCCAAATACGCAGTATTTT.

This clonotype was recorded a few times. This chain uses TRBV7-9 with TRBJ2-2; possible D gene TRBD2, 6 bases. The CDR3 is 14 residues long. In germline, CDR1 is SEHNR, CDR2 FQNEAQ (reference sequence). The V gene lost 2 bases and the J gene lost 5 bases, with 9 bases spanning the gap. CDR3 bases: TGTGCCAGCAGCTTATGGGGGGAAACCGGGGAGCTGTTTTTT. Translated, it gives CASSLWGETGELFF.

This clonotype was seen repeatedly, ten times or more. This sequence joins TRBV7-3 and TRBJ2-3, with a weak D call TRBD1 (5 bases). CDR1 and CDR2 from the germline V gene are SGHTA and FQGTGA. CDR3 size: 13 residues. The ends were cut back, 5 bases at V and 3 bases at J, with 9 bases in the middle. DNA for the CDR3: TGTGCCAGCAGCCAATCAGGGACAGATACGCAGTATTTT. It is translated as CASSQSGTDTQYF.

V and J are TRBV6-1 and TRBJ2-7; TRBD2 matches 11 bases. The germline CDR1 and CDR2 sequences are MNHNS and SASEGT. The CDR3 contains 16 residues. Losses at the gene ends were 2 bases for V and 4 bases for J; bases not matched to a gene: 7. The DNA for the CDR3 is TGTGCCAGCAGTGAAAGTCTGACTAGCGGGATGTACGAGCAGTACTTC. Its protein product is CASSESLTSGMYEQYF.

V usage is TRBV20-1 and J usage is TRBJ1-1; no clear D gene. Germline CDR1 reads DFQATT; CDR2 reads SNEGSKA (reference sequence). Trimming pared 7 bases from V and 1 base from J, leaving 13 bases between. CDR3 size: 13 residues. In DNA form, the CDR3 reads TGCAGTGGTCACCCGATTACGAACACTGAAGCTTTCTTT. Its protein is CSGHPITNTEAFF.

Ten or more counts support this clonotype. CDR3 bases: TGTGCCAGCAGCATGGGACTAGCGGTAACCTACGAGCAGTACTTC. It specifies CASSMGLAVTYEQYF. The chain has TRBV28 and TRBJ2-7, with TRBD2 matching 11 bases. V shed 6 bases and J 2 bases; nucleotides not matched to a gene: 6. Germline V gives CDR1 MDHEN, CDR2 SYDVKM. This CDR3 contains 15 residues.

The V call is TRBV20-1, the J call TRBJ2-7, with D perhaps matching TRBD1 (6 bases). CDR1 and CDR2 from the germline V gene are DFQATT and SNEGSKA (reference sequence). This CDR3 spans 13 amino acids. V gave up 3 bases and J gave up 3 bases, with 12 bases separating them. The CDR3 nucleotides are TGCAGTGCTAGGCAAGGGGGATACTACGAGCAGTACTTC. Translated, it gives CSARQGGYYEQYF.

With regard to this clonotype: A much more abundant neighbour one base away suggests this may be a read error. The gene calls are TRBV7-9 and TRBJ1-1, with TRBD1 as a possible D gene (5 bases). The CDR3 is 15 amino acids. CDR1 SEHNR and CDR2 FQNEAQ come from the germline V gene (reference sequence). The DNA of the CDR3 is TGTGCCGGCAGCTCATCGACAGTGATGAACACTGAAGCTTTCTTT. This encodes CAGSSSTVMNTEAFF.

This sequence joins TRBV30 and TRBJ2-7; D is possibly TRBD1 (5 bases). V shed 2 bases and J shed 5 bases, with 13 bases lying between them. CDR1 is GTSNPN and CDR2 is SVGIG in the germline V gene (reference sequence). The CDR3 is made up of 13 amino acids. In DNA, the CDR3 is TGTGCCTGGAGTTCCAGGGCCTGGGACGAGCAGTACTTC. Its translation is CAWSSRAWDEQYF.

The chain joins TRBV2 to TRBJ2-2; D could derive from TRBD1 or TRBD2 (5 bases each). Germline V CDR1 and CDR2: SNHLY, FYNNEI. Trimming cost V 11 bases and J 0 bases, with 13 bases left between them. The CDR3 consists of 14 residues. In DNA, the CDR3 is TGTGCCGGAGCAGTGGGGGCGAACACCGGGGAGCTGTTTTTT. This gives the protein CAGAVGANTGELFF.

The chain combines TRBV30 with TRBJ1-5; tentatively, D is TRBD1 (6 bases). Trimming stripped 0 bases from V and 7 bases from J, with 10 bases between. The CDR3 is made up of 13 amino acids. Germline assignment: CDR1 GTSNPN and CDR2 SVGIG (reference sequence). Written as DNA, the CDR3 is TGTGCCTGGAGTGTCCACGGGGGCCAGCCCCAGCATTTT. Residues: CAWSVHGGQPQHF.

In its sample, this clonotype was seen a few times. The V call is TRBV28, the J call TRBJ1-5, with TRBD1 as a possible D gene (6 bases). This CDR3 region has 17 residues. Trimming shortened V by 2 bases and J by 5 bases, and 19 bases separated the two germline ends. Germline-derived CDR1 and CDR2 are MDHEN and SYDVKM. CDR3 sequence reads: CASSLSSVQPGDQPQHF. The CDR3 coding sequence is TGTGCCAGCAGTTTAAGTAGCGTCCAGCCAGGGGATCAGCCCCAGCATTTT.

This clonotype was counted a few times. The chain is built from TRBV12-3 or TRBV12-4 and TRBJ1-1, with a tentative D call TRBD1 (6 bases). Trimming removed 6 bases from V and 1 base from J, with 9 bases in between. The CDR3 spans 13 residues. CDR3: CASSPTGNTEAFF. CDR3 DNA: TGTGCCAGCAGCCCGACAGGGAACACTGAAGCTTTCTTT.

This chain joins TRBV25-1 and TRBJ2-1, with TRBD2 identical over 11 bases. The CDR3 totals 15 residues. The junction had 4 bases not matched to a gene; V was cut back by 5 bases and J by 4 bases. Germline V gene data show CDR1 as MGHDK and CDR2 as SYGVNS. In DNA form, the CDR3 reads TGTGCCAGCAGTCCCCGGACTAGCGGGTACAATGAGCAGTTCTTC. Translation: CASSPRTSGYNEQFF.

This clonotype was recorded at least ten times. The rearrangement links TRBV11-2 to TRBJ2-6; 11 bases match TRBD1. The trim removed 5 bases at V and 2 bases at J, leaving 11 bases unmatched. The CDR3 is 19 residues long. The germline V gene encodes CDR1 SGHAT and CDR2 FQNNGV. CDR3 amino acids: CASSTGQGEKVAGANVLTF. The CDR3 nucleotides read TGTGCCAGCAGCACGGGACAGGGGGAGAAGGTGGCTGGGGCCAACGTCCTGACTTTC.

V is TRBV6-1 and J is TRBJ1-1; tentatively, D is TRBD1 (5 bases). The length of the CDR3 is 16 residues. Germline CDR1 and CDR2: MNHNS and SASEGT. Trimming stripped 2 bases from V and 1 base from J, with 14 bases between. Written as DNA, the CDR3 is TGTGCCAGCAGTGAATTAACAGGCCCGGGGAACACTGAAGCTTTCTTT. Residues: CASSELTGPGNTEAFF.